The text below deals with one TCR beta chain. The data originate from a study of blood T cell repertoires in COVID-19. Unmatched junction bases numbered 11, after V lost 4 bases and J lost 6 bases. Germline CDR1 reads SGHAT; CDR2 reads FQNNGV. This CDR3 contains 16 residues. Clones were sequenced by immunoSEQ multiplex PCR, and TCRdb holds only the in-frame ones, with some missing. This table has approximately 94,000 clones, 88% appearing once. The chain couples TRBV11-2 to TRBJ2-3; TRBD2 matches 9 bases. Sequencing was done on a sample of peripheral blood. The TCR was taken from a woman over 75 with active COVID-19. CDR3 loop: CASSSPWGGRGDTQYF. CDR3 nucleotide sequence: TGTGCCAGCAGCTCTCCCTGGGGCGGGAGGGGCGATACGCAGTATTTT.